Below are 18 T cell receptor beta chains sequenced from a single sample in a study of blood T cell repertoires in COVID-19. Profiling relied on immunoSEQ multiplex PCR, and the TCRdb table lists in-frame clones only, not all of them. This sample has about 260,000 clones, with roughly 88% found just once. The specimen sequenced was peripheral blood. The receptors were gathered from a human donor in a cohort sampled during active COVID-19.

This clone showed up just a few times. CDR3 nucleotide sequence: TGTGCCAGCAGCTCCCCCGTAAGCGGGGGCTACGAGCAGTACTTC. Its protein product is CASSSPVSGGYEQYF. This chain joins TRBV5-4 and TRBJ2-7, with TRBD2 matching over 8 bases. Losses at the gene ends were 3 bases for V and 3 bases for J; bases not matched to a gene: 8. The CDR3 contains 15 residues. The germline V gene encodes CDR1 SGHNT and CDR2 YYREEE (reference sequence).

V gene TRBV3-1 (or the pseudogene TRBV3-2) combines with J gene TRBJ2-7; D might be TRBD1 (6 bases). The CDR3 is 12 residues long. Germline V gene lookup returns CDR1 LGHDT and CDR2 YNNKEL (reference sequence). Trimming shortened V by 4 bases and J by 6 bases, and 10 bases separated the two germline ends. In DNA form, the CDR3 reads TGTGCCAGCAGCCTACAGGGCTCCGAGCAGTACTTC. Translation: CASSLQGSEQYF.

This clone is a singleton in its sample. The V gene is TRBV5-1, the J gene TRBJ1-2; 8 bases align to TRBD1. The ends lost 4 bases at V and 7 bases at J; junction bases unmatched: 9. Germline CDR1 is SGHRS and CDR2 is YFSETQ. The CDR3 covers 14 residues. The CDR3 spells CASSLSQTGVGYTF. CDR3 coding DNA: TGCGCCAGCAGCCTGAGCCAGACAGGGGTTGGCTACACCTTC. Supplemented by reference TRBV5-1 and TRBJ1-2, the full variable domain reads KAGVTQTPRYLIKTRGQQVTLSCSPISGHRSVSWYQQTPGQGLQFLFEYFSETQRNKGNFPGRFSGRQFSNSRSEMNVSTLELGDSALYLCASSLSQTGVGYTFGSGTRLTVV.

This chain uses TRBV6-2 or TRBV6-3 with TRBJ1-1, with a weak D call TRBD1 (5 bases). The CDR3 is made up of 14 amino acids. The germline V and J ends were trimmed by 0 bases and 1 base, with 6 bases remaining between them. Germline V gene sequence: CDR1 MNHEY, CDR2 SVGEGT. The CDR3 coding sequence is TGTGCCAGCAGTTACTCAGGGGCGAACACTGAAGCTTTCTTT. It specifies CASSYSGANTEAFF.

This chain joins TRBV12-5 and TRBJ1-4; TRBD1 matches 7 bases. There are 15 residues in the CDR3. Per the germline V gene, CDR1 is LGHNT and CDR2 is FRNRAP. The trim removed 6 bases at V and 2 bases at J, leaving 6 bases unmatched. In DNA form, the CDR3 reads TGTGCTAGTGGCCCCTGGGACAGTACTAATGAAAAACTGTTTTTT. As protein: CASGPWDSTNEKLFF.

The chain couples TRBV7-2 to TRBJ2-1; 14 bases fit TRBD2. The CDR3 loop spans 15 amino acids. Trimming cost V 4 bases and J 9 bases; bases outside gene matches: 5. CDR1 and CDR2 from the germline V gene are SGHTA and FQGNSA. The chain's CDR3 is CASSSGLAGVSEQFF. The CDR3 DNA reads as TGTGCCAGCAGCTCGGGACTAGCGGGAGTTAGTGAGCAGTTCTTC. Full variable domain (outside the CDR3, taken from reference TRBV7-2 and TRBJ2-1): GAGVSQSPSNKVTEKGKDVELRCDPISGHTALYWYRQSLGQGLEFLIYFQGNSAPDKSGLPSDRFSAERTGGSVSTLTIQRTQQEDSAVYLCASSSGLAGVSEQFFGPGTRLTVL.

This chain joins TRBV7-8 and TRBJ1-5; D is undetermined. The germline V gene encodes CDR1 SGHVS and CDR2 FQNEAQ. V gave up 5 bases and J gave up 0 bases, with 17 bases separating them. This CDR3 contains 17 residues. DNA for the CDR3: TGTGCCAGCAGCCCCCGACTCCCCGATTATAGCAATCAGCCCCAGCATTTT. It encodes CASSPRLPDYSNQPQHF.

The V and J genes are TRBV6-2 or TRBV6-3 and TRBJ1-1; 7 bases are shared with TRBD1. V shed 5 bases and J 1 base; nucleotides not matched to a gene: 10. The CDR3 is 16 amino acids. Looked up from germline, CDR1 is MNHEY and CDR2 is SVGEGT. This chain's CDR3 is CASSRSIDRANTEAFF. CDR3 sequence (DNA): TGTGCCAGCAGTCGCTCCATTGACAGGGCGAACACTGAAGCTTTCTTT.

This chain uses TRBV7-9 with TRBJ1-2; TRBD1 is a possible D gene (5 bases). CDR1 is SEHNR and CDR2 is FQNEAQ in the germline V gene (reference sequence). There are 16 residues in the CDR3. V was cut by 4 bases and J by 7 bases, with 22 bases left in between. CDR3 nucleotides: TGTGCCAGCAGCTCCTCCCGGGGGGGTCCTATTGGTGGCTACACCTTC. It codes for CASSSSRGGPIGGYTF.

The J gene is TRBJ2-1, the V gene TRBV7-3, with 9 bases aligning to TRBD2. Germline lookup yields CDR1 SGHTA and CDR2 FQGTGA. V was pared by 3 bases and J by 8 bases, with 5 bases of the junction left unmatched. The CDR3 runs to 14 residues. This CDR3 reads CASSFSGSGYEQFF. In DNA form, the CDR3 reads TGTGCCAGCAGCTTTAGCGGGAGTGGATATGAGCAGTTCTTC.

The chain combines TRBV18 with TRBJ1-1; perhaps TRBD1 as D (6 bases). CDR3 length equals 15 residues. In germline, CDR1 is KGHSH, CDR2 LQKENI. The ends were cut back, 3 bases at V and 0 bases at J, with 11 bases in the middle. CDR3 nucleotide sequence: TGTGCCAGCTCACCCCAGGGGCTACTGAACACTGAAGCTTTCTTT. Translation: CASSPQGLLNTEAFF.

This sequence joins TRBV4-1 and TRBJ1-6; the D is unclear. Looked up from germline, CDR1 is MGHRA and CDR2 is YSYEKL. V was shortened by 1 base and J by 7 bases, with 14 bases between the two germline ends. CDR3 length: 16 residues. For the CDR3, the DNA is TGCGCCAGCAGCCAAGGCTTTGCCAGAGGGAATTCACCCCTCCACTTT. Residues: CASSQGFARGNSPLHF.

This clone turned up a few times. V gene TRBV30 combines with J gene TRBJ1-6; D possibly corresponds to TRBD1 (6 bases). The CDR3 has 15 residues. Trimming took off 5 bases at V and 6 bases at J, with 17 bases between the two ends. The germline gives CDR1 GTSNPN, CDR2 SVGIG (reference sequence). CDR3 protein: CAWGAGGEGNSPLHF. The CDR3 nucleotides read TGTGCCTGGGGAGCGGGGGGCGAGGGTAATTCACCCCTCCACTTT.

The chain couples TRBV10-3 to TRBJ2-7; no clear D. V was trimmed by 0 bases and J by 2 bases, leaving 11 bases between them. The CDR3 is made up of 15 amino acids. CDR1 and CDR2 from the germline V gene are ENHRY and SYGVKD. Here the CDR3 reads CAISESTKRAYEQYF. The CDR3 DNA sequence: TGTGCCATCAGTGAGTCGACCAAGCGAGCCTACGAGCAGTACTTC.

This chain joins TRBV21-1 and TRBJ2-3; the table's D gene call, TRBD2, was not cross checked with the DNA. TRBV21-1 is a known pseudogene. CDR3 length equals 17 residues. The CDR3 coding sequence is TGTGCCAGCAGCAAGGGACTAGCGGGGGGTCACACAGATACGCAGTATTTT. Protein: CASSKGLAGGHTDTQYF.

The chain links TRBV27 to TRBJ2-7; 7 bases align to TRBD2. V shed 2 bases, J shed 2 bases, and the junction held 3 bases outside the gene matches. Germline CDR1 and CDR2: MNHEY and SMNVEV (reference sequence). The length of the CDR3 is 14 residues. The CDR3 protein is CASSLTSAAYEQYF. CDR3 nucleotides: TGTGCCAGCAGTTTAACTAGCGCGGCCTACGAGCAGTACTTC.

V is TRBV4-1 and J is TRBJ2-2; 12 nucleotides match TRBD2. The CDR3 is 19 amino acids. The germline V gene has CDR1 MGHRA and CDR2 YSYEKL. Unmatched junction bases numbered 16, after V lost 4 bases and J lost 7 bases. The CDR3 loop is CASSPGLAGPKIRSGELFF. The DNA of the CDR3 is TGCGCCAGCAGCCCTGGACTAGCGGGGCCGAAAATAAGGAGCGGGGAGCTGTTTTTT.

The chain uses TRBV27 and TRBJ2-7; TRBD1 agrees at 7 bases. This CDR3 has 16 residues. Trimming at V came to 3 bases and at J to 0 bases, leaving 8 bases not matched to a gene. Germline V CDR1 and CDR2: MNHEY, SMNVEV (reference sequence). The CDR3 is CASSFGTDPSSYEQYF. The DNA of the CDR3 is TGTGCCAGCAGTTTTGGGACAGACCCGAGCTCCTACGAGCAGTACTTC.